Below are 20 T cell receptor beta chains sequenced from a single sample in a study of tumor and adjacent non-tumor tissue in lung cancer. RNA was extracted from bulk tissue without any cell sorting. Distant lung tissue was collected more than 3 cm away from the tumor edge. Three rounds of nested PCR, following a modified ARM-PCR protocol, produced the TCRbeta library. Via MiXCR, TCRdb re-called the multiplex PCR reads, giving one row per CDR3 protein. The table has 45,000 to 65,000 distinct CDR3 sequences, 74% seen once. The specimen sequenced was distant non-tumor lung tissue. The receptors here all came from a woman in her sixties with non-small cell lung cancer.

This clonotype was observed a few times. The rearrangement uses TRBV15 and TRBJ2-7, with D uncertain. V was cut by 1 base and J by 5 bases, with 3 bases left in between. This CDR3 comprises 11 residues. From germline, CDR1 is LNHNV and CDR2 YYDKDF (reference sequence). This CDR3 is CATSRGDEQYF. The CDR3 DNA reads as TGTGCCACCAGCAGAGGTGACGAGCAGTACTTC. Based on the CDR3 plus reference TRBV15 and TRBJ2-7, the full variable domain is DAMVIQNPRYQVTQFGKPVTLSCSQTLNHNVMYWYQQKSSQAPKLLFHYYDKDFNNEADTPDNFQSRRPNTSFCFLDIRSPGLGDTAMYLCATSRGDEQYFGPGTRLTVT.

The chain links TRBV29-1 to TRBJ1-1, with 8 nucleotides matching TRBD1. The CDR3 is made up of 14 amino acids. CDR1 and CDR2 from the germline V gene are SQVTM and ANQGSEA. Losses at the gene ends were 7 bases for V and 5 bases for J; bases not matched to a gene: 12. The CDR3 loop reads CSAACQGAGTEAFF. For the CDR3, the DNA is TGCAGCGCCGCATGTCAGGGGGCGGGGACTGAAGCTTTCTTT. The full variable domain, its missing parts supplied by reference TRBV29-1 and TRBJ1-1, is SAVISQKPSRDICQRGTSLTIQCQVDSQVTMMFWYRQQPGQSLTLIATANQGSEATYESGFVIDKFPISRPNLTFSTLTVSNMSPEDSSIYLCSAACQGAGTEAFFGQGTRLTVV.

As regards this clonotype: It may be a read error: a sequence one base away is much more abundant. The V gene is TRBV12-3 or TRBV12-4, the J gene TRBJ2-5; possible D gene TRBD2, 5 bases. The CDR3 is 12 amino acids. The CDR3 nucleotides are TGTGTCAGCAGCGGCCTGGGGGAGACCCAGTACTTC. Its protein is CVSSGLGETQYF.

This clonotype was recorded many times. CDR3 in DNA: TGTGCCAGCAGTTTATCGGGACCGAGCTCCTACGAGCAGTACTTC. Translated, it gives CASSLSGPSSYEQYF. The gene calls are TRBV28 and TRBJ2-7; perhaps D is TRBD1 or TRBD2 (5 bases each). This CDR3 has 15 amino acids. Germline CDR1 MDHEN, CDR2 SYDVKM. V was clipped by 1 base and J by 0 bases, with 10 bases between them.

On this clonotype: This may be a read error, as it is one base from a much larger clone. This chain connects TRBV5-1 to TRBJ2-5, with TRBD1 matching over 12 bases. The CDR3 totals 15 residues. After removal of 4 bases from V and 4 bases from J, the junction contained 5 bases not matched to a gene. Germline V gives CDR1 SGHRS, CDR2 YFSETQ. The CDR3 loop is CASSPGTGGPETQYF. Written as DNA, the CDR3 is TGCGCCAGCAGCCCCGGGACAGGGGGCCCAGAGACCCAGTACTTC. Supplemented by reference TRBV5-1 and TRBJ2-5, the full variable domain reads KAGVTQTPRYLIKTRGQQVTLSCSPISGHRSVSWYQQTPGQGLQFLFEYFSETQRNKGNFPGRFSGRQFSNSRSEMNVSTLELGDSALYLCASSPGTGGPETQYFGPGTRLLVL.

This clonotype has only one observation. The chain combines TRBV29-1 with TRBJ1-1; D unclear. V was clipped by 2 bases and J by 1 base, with 8 bases between them. This CDR3 contains 13 residues. Germline lookup yields CDR1 SQVTM and CDR2 ANQGSEA. This chain's CDR3 is CSVENLRNTEAFF. Here the CDR3 DNA reads TGCAGCGTTGAAAACTTACGGAACACTGAAGCTTTCTTT. Based on the CDR3 plus reference TRBV29-1 and TRBJ1-1, the full variable domain is SAVISQKPSRDICQRGTSLTIQCQVDSQVTMMFWYRQQPGQSLTLIATANQGSEATYESGFVIDKFPISRPNLTFSTLTVSNMSPEDSSIYLCSVENLRNTEAFFGQGTRLTVV.

With respect to this clonotype: At one end the junction does not follow the germline gene, possibly because of a read error. This chain uses TRBV12-3 or TRBV12-4 with TRBJ2-5; TRBD1 matches at 7 bases. The CDR3 is 16 residues long. CDR3: CASRDGQALYQETQNF. CDR3 coding DNA: TGTGCCAGCAGGGACGGACAGGCCCTGTACCAAGAGACCCAGAATTTC.

This clonotype was recorded only once. One end of the junction fails to match germline, which may point to a read error. The V and J genes are TRBV4-1 and TRBJ1-1; TRBD1 is a possible D gene (5 bases). CDR3 length: 15 residues. Germline CDR1 is MGHRA and CDR2 is YSYEKL. The CDR3 coding sequence is TGCGCCAGCAGCCAAGGCCGGGACGGAAACACTAAAGCTTTCTTT. Translation: CASSQGRDGNTKAFF.

On this clonotype: Lacking the conserved final phenylalanine or tryptophan, this CDR3 likely reflects a read error. The DNA is omitted, as the CDR3 cannot be located on it reliably, and the CDR3 follows TCRdb's listing. The V gene is TRBV28, the J gene TRBJ2-7. Germline-derived CDR1 and CDR2 are MDHEN and SYDVKM. Both ends counted, the CDR3 spans 12 residues. CDR3 sequence: CASLSNDYEQDY.

Concerning this clonotype: The junction departs from germline at one end; a sequencing error may be responsible. The gene calls are TRBV6-5 and TRBJ2-1; weak D call: TRBD1 (5 bases). Germline V gene lookup returns CDR1 MNHEY and CDR2 SVGAGI. This CDR3 has 14 residues. CDR3 residues: CARSFDSSYSEQFF. In DNA, the CDR3 is TGTGCCAGGAGTTTCGACAGCTCCTACAGTGAACAGTTCTTC.

Only a few counts were recorded for this clonotype. V usage is TRBV7-9 and J usage is TRBJ2-1; D unclear. V was clipped by 1 base and J by 3 bases, with 10 bases between them. CDR1 and CDR2 (germline): SEHNR, FQNEAQ (reference sequence). The CDR3 is made up of 15 amino acids. The CDR3 is CASSLVGGIYNEQFF. The CDR3, as DNA: TGTGCCAGCAGCTTAGTTGGTGGTATCTACAATGAGCAGTTCTTC.

The chain carries TRBV30 and TRBJ1-6; D call uncertain. V shed 6 bases and J shed 4 bases, with 10 bases lying between them. Per the germline V gene, CDR1 is GTSNPN and CDR2 is SVGIG (reference sequence). The CDR3 runs 13 residues. As DNA, the CDR3 is TGTGCCTGTACAAGGAAATATAATTCACCCCTCCACTTT. Its translation is CACTRKYNSPLHF.

The chain combines TRBV4-1 with TRBJ1-5; possible D gene TRBD1, 5 bases. V was clipped by 11 bases and J by 4 bases, with 24 bases between them. The CDR3 runs to 16 residues. Germline-derived CDR1 and CDR2 are MGHRA and YSYEKL. CDR3 loop: CACRYSVGAENQPQHF. As DNA, the CDR3 is TGCGCCTGCCGGTACTCCGTCGGGGCAGAAAATCAGCCCCAGCATTTT.

Worth noting for this clonotype: The junction and the germline gene differ at one end; a read error may be behind it. The chain combines TRBV12-3 or TRBV12-4 with TRBJ2-7, with 8 positions matching TRBD1. The CDR3 has 16 amino acids. The CDR3 DNA reads TGTGCTAGCAGTTTTTCGCGGGCAGGGGGCAGGAACGAGCAGTACTTC. Protein sequence: CASSFSRAGGRNEQYF.

A remark on this clonotype: Lacking the conserved final phenylalanine or tryptophan, this CDR3 likely reflects a read error. Written as DNA, the CDR3 is TGTGCCTACAGTTCGGATATCTCGGGGGCGCGAGGCTACACCTCC. Amino acids: CAYSSDISGARGYTS. V is TRBV28 and J is TRBJ1-2, with a possible D match to TRBD1 (6 bases). V dropped 11 bases and J dropped 8 bases, with 27 bases sitting between them. CDR1 is MDHEN, CDR2 SYDVKM, per germline. CDR3 length equals 15 residues.

V gene TRBV4-3 combines with J gene TRBJ2-3, with 9 bases fitting TRBD2. CDR3 length equals 15 residues. Germline CDR1 reads LGHNA; CDR2 reads YSLEER. The DNA of the CDR3 is TGCGCTGGCAGCCAAGGGACTAGCAGGGCAGATACGCAGTATTTT. Protein product: CAGSQGTSRADTQYF.

Notes on this clonotype: The junction shows a germline mismatch at one end, possibly a read error. The chain links TRBV12-3 or TRBV12-4 to TRBJ2-3; the match to TRBD2 covers 8 bases. CDR3 size: 17 residues. CDR3 nucleotides: TGTGCCGGCACCCCTGGGTCAGCGGGGGAAAATTTAGATGCGCAGTATTTT. Translating gives CAGTPGSAGENLDAQYF.

For this clonotype: This CDR3 fails to terminate in the conserved phenylalanine or tryptophan, so it likely reflects a read error. The chain employs TRBV4-3 and TRBJ2-1; 9 bases map to TRBD2. The CDR3 is 19 residues long. V was clipped by 3 bases and J by 5 bases; unmatched bases: 17. Germline V gene data show CDR1 as LGHNA and CDR2 as YSLEER. This CDR3 is CASSQYGTSRSIVHNEQFY. CDR3 DNA sequence: TGCGCCAGCAGCCAGTATGGGACTAGCAGGAGTATAGTCCACAATGAGCAGTTCTAC.

Regarding this clonotype: The germline gene is not matched at one end of the junction; a read error may be the cause. The chain recombines TRBV4-3 with TRBJ2-5; possibly TRBD2 for D (6 bases). This CDR3 region has 14 residues. Germline loops: CDR1 LGHNA, CDR2 YSLEER. The CDR3 reads CASSQQEGQETQYF. The CDR3 DNA sequence: TGCGCCAGCAGCCAACAGGAGGGCCAAGAGACCCAATACTTC.

By share of the sample, this clonotype is medium-sized. This rearrangement joins TRBV10-3 to TRBJ2-7; D tentatively reads TRBD1 or TRBD2 (5 bases each). The CDR3 loop spans 14 amino acids. CDR1 is ENHRY, CDR2 SYGVKD, per germline. V was clipped by 2 bases and J by 5 bases, with 13 bases between them. The CDR3 DNA follows: TGTGCCATCAGTGAGCGAGGCCGGGACGACGAGCAGTACTTC. The encoded protein is CAISERGRDDEQYF.